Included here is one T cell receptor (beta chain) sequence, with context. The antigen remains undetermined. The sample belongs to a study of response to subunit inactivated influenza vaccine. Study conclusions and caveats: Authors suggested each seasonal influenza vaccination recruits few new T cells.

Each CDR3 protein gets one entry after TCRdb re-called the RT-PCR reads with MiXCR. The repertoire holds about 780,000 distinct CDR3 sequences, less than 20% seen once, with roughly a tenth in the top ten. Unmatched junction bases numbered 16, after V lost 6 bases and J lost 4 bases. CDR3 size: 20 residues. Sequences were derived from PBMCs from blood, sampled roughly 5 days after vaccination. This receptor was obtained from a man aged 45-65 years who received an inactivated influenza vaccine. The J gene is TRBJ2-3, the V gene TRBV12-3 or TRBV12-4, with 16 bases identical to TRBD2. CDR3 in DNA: TGTGCCAGCAGGCCTCACCGAACCGGGACTAGCGGGGGGGCCTCAGATACGCAGTATTTT. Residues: CASRPHRTGTSGGASDTQYF.